This T cell receptor (beta chain) comes out of a study of T cell repertoires in cytomegalovirus infection. Turning to the study itself: CMV infection plus the matching HLA type was flagged by public TCR beta signatures. Regarding the study as a whole: Cumulative public TCR beta family frequency identified CMV carriers with the relevant HLA. In two of eight donors, the top clonotype was HLA-C-restricted CMV-specific.

The germline gives CDR1 MNHNY, CDR2 SVGAGI (reference sequence). V shed 2 bases and J shed 7 bases, with 9 bases lying between them. This CDR3 has 12 residues. For this clonotype: Its matching antigen is unknown.

Each CDR3 protein is one row after TCRdb ran MiXCR on the reads. Found here are some 920,000 distinct CDR3 sequences, about a third of them singletons; the top ten hold over 11%. The clonotype comes from a human donor in good health (CMV status not recorded). Some clones in this sample may be carry-over from other donors' samples. This chain links TRBV6-6 with TRBJ2-7, with D maybe TRBD2 (5 bases). Sample: cultured CD8+ T cells from PBMCs, taken from culture after CMV antigen stimulation. CDR3 residues: CASSYLRTEQYF. The CDR3 region has the DNA TGTGCCAGCAGTTACCTCCGGACTGAGCAGTACTTC.